These 14 T cell receptor beta chains came from one sample sequenced in a study of T cell responses to AZD1222 COVID-19 vaccine. Assay: immunoSEQ multiplex PCR; the TCRdb copy retains only in-frame clones and omits some. The data hold some 150,000 clones, with approximately 90% observed a single time. The starting material was peripheral blood, obtained on day 0 of AZD1222 vaccination. The receptors were gathered from an adult in good health.

The chain links TRBV9 to TRBJ1-5, with D unclear. CDR1 is SGDLS, CDR2 YYNGEE, per germline. The germline V and J ends were trimmed by 4 bases and 5 bases, with 13 bases remaining between them. The CDR3 is made up of 14 amino acids. For the CDR3, the DNA is TGTGCCAGCAGCCTACGGGGAGAGGATCAGCCCCAGCATTTT. Translating it yields CASSLRGEDQPQHF.

The CDR3 nucleotides read TGTGCCAGTAGTTACCTCTACTTTAGGAGTTACACCGGGGAGCTGTTTTTT. Translated: CASSYLYFRSYTGELFF. This chain links TRBV19 with TRBJ2-2; D remains ambiguous. Trimming pared 5 bases from V and 3 bases from J, leaving 19 bases between. The CDR3 is 17 residues long. The germline V gene has CDR1 LNHDA and CDR2 SQIVND (reference sequence).

The rearrangement links TRBV15 to TRBJ1-5; 8 bases map to TRBD1. The CDR3 loop spans 16 amino acids. With V trimmed by 1 base and J by 6 bases, 8 bases remained unmatched. In germline, CDR1 is LNHNV, CDR2 YYDKDF (reference sequence). The CDR3 nucleotides are TGTGCCACCAGCAGAGCCAGGGGGCGAGGTGGTCAGCCCCAGCATTTT. Residues: CATSRARGRGGQPQHF.

The rearrangement joins TRBV18 to TRBJ2-2; D remains unclear. The ends were cut back, 0 bases at V and 2 bases at J, with 7 bases in the middle. Germline CDR1 and CDR2: KGHSH and LQKENI. CDR3 length equals 15 residues. Written as DNA, the CDR3 is TGTGCCAGCTCACCACCAACCGGTAACACCGGGGAGCTGTTTTTT. Residues: CASSPPTGNTGELFF. Supplemented by reference TRBV18 and TRBJ2-2, the full variable domain reads NAGVMQNPRHLVRRRGQEARLRCSPMKGHSHVYWYRQLPEEGLKFMVYLQKENIIDESGMPKERFSAEFPKEGPSILRIQQVVRGDSAAYFCASSPPTGNTGELFFGEGSRLTVL.

The chain has TRBV11-3 and TRBJ2-3, with D possibly TRBD1 on 5 matching bases. Trimming pared 0 bases from V and 3 bases from J, leaving 7 bases between. The CDR3 runs to 14 residues. Germline-derived CDR1 and CDR2 are SGHNT and YENEEA. In DNA form, the CDR3 reads TGTGCCAGCAGCTTAGATTCAGGGACAGATACGCAGTATTTT. Amino acid sequence: CASSLDSGTDTQYF. The full variable domain, completed using reference TRBV11-3 and TRBJ2-3, is EAGVVQSPRYKIIEKKQPVAFWCNPISGHNTLYWYLQNLGQGPELLIRYENEEAVDDSQLPKDRFSAERLKGVDSTLKIQPAELGDSAVYLCASSLDSGTDTQYFGPGTRLTVL.

This chain links TRBV21-1 with TRBJ1-5. TRBV21-1 is shown as a pseudogene. The CDR3 length is 19 residues. CDR3 sequence (DNA): TGTGCCAGCAGCAAAGCCCCAGGATTAAGGGCTCACTCGTATCAGCCCCAGCATTTT. As protein: CASSKAPGLRAHSYQPQHF.

This clone is a singleton in its sample. The chain recombines TRBV28 with TRBJ1-1; D ambiguous. CDR1 is MDHEN and CDR2 is SYDVKM in the germline V gene. The CDR3 has 15 amino acids. Trimming stripped 7 bases from V and 0 bases from J, with 15 bases between. The CDR3 DNA reads as TGTGCCAGCACCTCCGAGGAATATGTGAACACTGAAGCTTTCTTT. As protein: CASTSEEYVNTEAFF.

In its sample, this clone was seen once. This chain connects TRBV5-4 to TRBJ2-7; D remains ambiguous. V was clipped by 0 bases and J by 2 bases, with 9 bases between them. The CDR3 covers 14 residues. Germline values: CDR1 SGHNT, CDR2 YYREEE (reference sequence). The CDR3 DNA reads TGTGCCAGCAGCTTGGCGGATTCGACCTACGAGCAGTACTTC. Translated: CASSLADSTYEQYF.

This clone was counted a few times. This sequence joins TRBV7-2 and TRBJ1-2, with TRBD1 matching over 7 bases. Per germline, CDR1 SGHTA and CDR2 FQGNSA. J lost 2 bases, V lost 4 bases, and 10 bases had no gene match. The CDR3 extends over 16 amino acids. CDR3 protein: CASSYFRGSGNYGYTF. DNA for the CDR3: TGTGCCAGCAGCTATTTCAGGGGGTCAGGAAACTATGGCTACACCTTC.

This chain uses TRBV28 with TRBJ2-6; D ambiguous. V shed 3 bases and J shed 2 bases, with 11 bases lying between them. Per germline, CDR1 MDHEN and CDR2 SYDVKM. There are 16 residues in the CDR3. CDR3 loop: CASSLIGPTGANVLTF. DNA for the CDR3: TGTGCCAGCAGTTTGATAGGTCCGACTGGGGCCAACGTCCTGACTTTC.

J is TRBJ2-1 and V is TRBV14; TRBD1 aligns across 11 bases. This CDR3 is built from 15 residues. J was trimmed by 7 bases and V by 3 bases; bases with no gene match: 5. Germline loops: CDR1 SGHDN, CDR2 FVKESK. The CDR3 DNA reads as TGTGCCAGCAGCCAGAGGGACAGGGGGAGGAATGAGCAGTTCTTC. Encoded protein: CASSQRDRGRNEQFF.

The chain couples TRBV5-3 to TRBJ2-7; TRBD2 agrees at 9 bases. TRBV5-3 is annotated as an ORF whose role is uncertain. This CDR3 is 18 amino acids long. V shed 2 bases and J 3 bases; nucleotides not matched to a gene: 15. The CDR3 sequence: CARSLTPCGRASHYEQYF. For the CDR3, the DNA is TGTGCCAGAAGCTTAACCCCCTGCGGGAGGGCCTCCCACTACGAGCAGTACTTC.

As to this clone: Other DNA sequences within the sample encode an identical CDR3. The chain carries TRBV27 and TRBJ2-3; D ambiguous. V was shortened by 2 bases and J by 3 bases, with 3 bases between the two germline ends. CDR3 length: 12 amino acids. Germline V gene sequence: CDR1 MNHEY, CDR2 SMNVEV (reference sequence). CDR3 bases: TGTGCCAGCAGTTTAGGGACAGATACGCAGTATTTT. Amino acid sequence: CASSLGTDTQYF.

This chain connects TRBV27 to TRBJ2-1; D ambiguous. The CDR3 consists of 11 residues. The germline V and J ends were trimmed by 6 bases and 5 bases, with 5 bases remaining between them. The germline V gene has CDR1 MNHEY and CDR2 SMNVEV (reference sequence). This CDR3 reads CASRSHNEQFF. DNA for the CDR3: TGTGCCAGCAGGAGCCACAATGAGCAGTTCTTC.